This is a list of T cell receptor beta chains from one sample in a study of shared clonotypes between healthy human individuals. Some clones are missing from TCRdb's copy, which holds only in-frame ones; the method was immunoSEQ multiplex PCR. The profile shows some 2,000,000 clones, over 85% of them singletons. What was sequenced was naive CD8+ T cells sorted from blood. All receptors come from a man younger than 35 in good health. CDR3s include the opening cysteine and the closing phenylalanine or tryptophan. The D gene is left open where the match is weak. Size tells how often a clone was seen (once, few, many) or the class of an expanded clone, and some rows leave it out.

j_call: TRBJ1-4; clone_size: NA; v_call: TRBV4-1; d_call: NA; cdr3_nt: TGCGCCAGCAGCCAGAGGACCCCTGGGGCCCTCGCTAATGAAAAACTGTTTTTT; cdr3_aa: CASSQRTPGALANEKLFF
j_call: TRBJ2-2; clone_size: NA; v_call: TRBV28; d_call: TRBD1; cdr3_nt: TGTGCCAGCAGTTTTGGGGACAGGGTGAACACCGGGGAGCTGTTTTTT; cdr3_aa: CASSFGDRVNTGELFF
j_call: TRBJ2-3; clone_size: NA; v_call: TRBV5-1; d_call: TRBD2; cdr3_nt: TGCGCCAGCAGCCACCGGTTTTTCGAGGGAGGGCCGGAAGGGAATACGCAGTATTTT; cdr3_aa: CASSHRFFEGGPEGNTQYF
j_call: TRBJ1-3; clone_size: NA; v_call: TRBV28; d_call: NA; cdr3_nt: TGTGCCAGCAGCCGAGGGGGACGGTTCTCTGGAAACACCATATATTTT; cdr3_aa: CASSRGGRFSGNTIYF
j_call: TRBJ2-1; clone_size: NA; v_call: TRBV10-1; d_call: NA; cdr3_nt: TGCGCCAGCAGTGAGTCGGGGAATGGGCTAAATGAGCAGTTCTTC; cdr3_aa: CASSESGNGLNEQFF
j_call: TRBJ2-2; clone_size: NA; v_call: TRBV5-1; d_call: TRBD2; cdr3_nt: TGCGCCAGCAGCTTGGACCCTTCTACTCTAGCGGGGGGATTCACCGGGGAGCTGTTTTTT; cdr3_aa: CASSLDPSTLAGGFTGELFF
j_call: TRBJ1-1; clone_size: NA; v_call: TRBV5-1; d_call: NA; cdr3_nt: TGCGCCAGCGGGCAGGGCGGCACTGAAGCTTTCTTT; cdr3_aa: CASGQGGTEAFF
j_call: TRBJ2-7; clone_size: NA; v_call: TRBV6-5; d_call: NA; cdr3_nt: TGTGCCAGCAGTTACGGCGAGGGGTACGAGCAGTACTTC; cdr3_aa: CASSYGEGYEQYF
j_call: TRBJ1-1; clone_size: NA; v_call: TRBV28; d_call: NA; cdr3_nt: TGTGCCAGCAGTTTGGGGGACACTTCCGGGGGTGAAGCTTTCTTT; cdr3_aa: CASSLGDTSGGEAFF
j_call: TRBJ1-2; clone_size: NA; v_call: TRBV10-3; d_call: NA; cdr3_nt: TGTGCCATCAGTGTCGGGAGGGTTAACTATGGCTACACCTTC; cdr3_aa: CAISVGRVNYGYTF
j_call: TRBJ1-2; clone_size: NA; v_call: TRBV5-5; d_call: NA; cdr3_nt: TGTGCCAGCAGTTGGACGACCTATGGCTACACCTTC; cdr3_aa: CASSWTTYGYTF
j_call: TRBJ2-1; clone_size: NA; v_call: TRBV7-8; d_call: TRBD2; cdr3_nt: TGTGCCAGCATCACGGGACTAGCGGGAGCCCTTTCCTACAATGAGCAGTTCTTC; cdr3_aa: CASITGLAGALSYNEQFF
j_call: TRBJ1-5; clone_size: once; v_call: TRBV27; d_call: TRBD1; cdr3_nt: TGTGCCAGCCGTCCCACCTCTCGACAGGGAATACAGCCCCAGCATTTT; cdr3_aa: CASRPTSRQGIQPQHF
j_call: TRBJ2-2; clone_size: NA; v_call: TRBV4-3; d_call: TRBD2; cdr3_nt: TGCGCCAGCAGCCAAGAAACTAGCGGAAATGACGGGGAGCTGTTTTTT; cdr3_aa: CASSQETSGNDGELFF
j_call: TRBJ2-5; clone_size: NA; v_call: TRBV9; d_call: NA; cdr3_nt: TGTGCCAGCAGCGTAGACGGCGGGCTGGGAGAGACCCAGTACTTC; cdr3_aa: CASSVDGGLGETQYF
j_call: TRBJ2-5; clone_size: NA; v_call: TRBV30; d_call: TRBD1; cdr3_nt: TGTGCCTGGAGTGTGGCAGGGGGATTAGGAGAGACCCAGTACTTC; cdr3_aa: CAWSVAGGLGETQYF
j_call: TRBJ2-7; clone_size: NA; v_call: TRBV9; d_call: NA; cdr3_nt: TGTGCCAGCAGCCCAGGGACCCTCGGCCACGAGCAGTACTTC; cdr3_aa: CASSPGTLGHEQYF
j_call: TRBJ2-1; clone_size: NA; v_call: TRBV10-2; d_call: NA; cdr3_nt: TGCGCCAGCAGTAGCCCGCGGGGGCTATACAATGAGCAGTTCTTC; cdr3_aa: CASSSPRGLYNEQFF
j_call: TRBJ2-3; clone_size: NA; v_call: TRBV28; d_call: TRBD2; cdr3_nt: TGTGCCACCATAGCGGGGAACACAGATACGCAGTATTTT; cdr3_aa: CATIAGNTDTQYF
j_call: TRBJ2-5; clone_size: NA; v_call: TRBV4-1; d_call: NA; cdr3_nt: TGCGCCAGCAGCGCCCGACTCGGGGAGACCCAGTACTTC; cdr3_aa: CASSARLGETQYF
j_call: TRBJ2-3; clone_size: NA; v_call: TRBV7-9; d_call: TRBD1; cdr3_nt: TGTGCCAGCAGACCCGGGACAGGCCCAGATACGCAGTATTTT; cdr3_aa: CASRPGTGPDTQYF
j_call: TRBJ2-3; clone_size: NA; v_call: TRBV7-9; d_call: NA; cdr3_nt: TGTGCCAGCGGGCTTTGGGGAGACAATACGCAGTATTTT; cdr3_aa: CASGLWGDNTQYF
j_call: TRBJ2-7; clone_size: NA; v_call: TRBV19; d_call: NA; cdr3_nt: TGTGCCAGTAGTACCCGGGACTCCCAAGAGCAGTACTTC; cdr3_aa: CASSTRDSQEQYF